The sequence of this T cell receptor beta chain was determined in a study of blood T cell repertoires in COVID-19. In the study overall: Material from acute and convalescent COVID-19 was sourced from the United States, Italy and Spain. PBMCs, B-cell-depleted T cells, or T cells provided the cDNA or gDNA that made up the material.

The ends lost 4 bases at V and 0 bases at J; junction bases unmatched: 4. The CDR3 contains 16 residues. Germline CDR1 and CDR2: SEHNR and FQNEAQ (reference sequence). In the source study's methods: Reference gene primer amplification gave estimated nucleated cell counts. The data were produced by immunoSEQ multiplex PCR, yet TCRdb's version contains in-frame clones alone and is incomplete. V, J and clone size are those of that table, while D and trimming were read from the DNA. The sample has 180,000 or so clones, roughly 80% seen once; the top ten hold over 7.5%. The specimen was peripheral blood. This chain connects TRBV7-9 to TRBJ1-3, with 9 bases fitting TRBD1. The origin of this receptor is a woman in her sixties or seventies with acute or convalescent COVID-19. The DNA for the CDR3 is TGTGCCAGCAGCTCAACAGGGGGCAGCTCTGGAAACACCATATATTTT. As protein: CASSSTGGSSGNTIYF.